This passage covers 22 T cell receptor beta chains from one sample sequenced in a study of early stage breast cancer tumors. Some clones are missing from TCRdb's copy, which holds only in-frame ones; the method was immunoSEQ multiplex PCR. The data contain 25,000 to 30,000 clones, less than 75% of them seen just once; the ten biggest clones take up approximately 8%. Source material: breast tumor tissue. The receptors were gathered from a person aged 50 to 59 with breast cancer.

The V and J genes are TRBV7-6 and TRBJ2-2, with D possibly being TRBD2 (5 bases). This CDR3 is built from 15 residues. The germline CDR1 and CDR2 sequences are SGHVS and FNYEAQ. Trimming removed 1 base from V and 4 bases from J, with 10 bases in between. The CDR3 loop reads CASSLGGPGTGELFF. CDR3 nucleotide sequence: TGTGCCAGCAGCTTAGGAGGGCCGGGCACCGGGGAGCTGTTTTTT. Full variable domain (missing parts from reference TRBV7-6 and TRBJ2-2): GAGVSQSPRYKVTKRGQDVALRCDPISGHVSLYWYRQALGQGPEFLTYFNYEAQQDKSGLPNDRFSAERPEGSISTLTIQRTEQRDSAMYRCASSLGGPGTGELFFGEGSRLTVL.

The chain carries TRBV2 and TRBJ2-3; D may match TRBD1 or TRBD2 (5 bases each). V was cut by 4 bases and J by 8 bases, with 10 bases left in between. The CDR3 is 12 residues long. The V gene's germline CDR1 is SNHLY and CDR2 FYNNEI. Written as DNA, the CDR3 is TGTGCCAGCAGTGGGGGGTACGGTACGCAGTATTTT. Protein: CASSGGYGTQYF. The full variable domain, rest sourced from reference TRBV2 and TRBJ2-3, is EPEVTQTPSHQVTQMGQEVILRCVPISNHLYFYWYRQILGQKVEFLVSFYNNEISEKSEIFDDQFSVERPDGSNFTLKIRSTKLEDSAMYFCASSGGYGTQYFGPGTRLTVL.

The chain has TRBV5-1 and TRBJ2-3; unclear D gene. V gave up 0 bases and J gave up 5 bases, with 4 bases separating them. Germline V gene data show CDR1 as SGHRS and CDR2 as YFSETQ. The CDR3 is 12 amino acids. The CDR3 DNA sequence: TGCGCCAGCAGCTTGGGCGGAGATACGCAGTATTTT. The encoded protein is CASSLGGDTQYF.

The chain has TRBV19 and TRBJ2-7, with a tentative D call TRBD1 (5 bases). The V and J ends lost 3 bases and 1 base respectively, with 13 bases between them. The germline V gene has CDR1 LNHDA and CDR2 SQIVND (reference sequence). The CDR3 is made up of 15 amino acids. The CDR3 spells CASSISRVPSYEQYF. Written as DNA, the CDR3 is TGTGCCAGTAGTATTAGCAGGGTCCCGTCCTACGAGCAGTACTTC.

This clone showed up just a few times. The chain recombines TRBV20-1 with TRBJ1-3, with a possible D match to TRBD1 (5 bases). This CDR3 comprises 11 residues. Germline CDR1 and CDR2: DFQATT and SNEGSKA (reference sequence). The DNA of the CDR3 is TGCAGCGCCCCCAGGGAGCACACCATATATTTT. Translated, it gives CSAPREHTIYF.

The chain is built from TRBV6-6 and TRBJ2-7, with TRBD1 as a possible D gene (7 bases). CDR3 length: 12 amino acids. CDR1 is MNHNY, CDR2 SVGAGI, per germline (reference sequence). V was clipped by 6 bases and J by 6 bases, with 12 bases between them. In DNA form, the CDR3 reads TGTGCCAGCAGACCTCAGGGGGGCGAGCAGTACTTC. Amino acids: CASRPQGGEQYF.

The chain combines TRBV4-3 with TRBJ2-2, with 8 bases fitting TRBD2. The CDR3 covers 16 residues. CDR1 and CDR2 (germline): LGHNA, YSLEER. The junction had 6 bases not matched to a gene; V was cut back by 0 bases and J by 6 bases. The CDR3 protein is CASSQDGRGAAGELFF. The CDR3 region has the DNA TGCGCCAGCAGCCAAGACGGGCGGGGGGCAGCCGGGGAGCTGTTTTTT.

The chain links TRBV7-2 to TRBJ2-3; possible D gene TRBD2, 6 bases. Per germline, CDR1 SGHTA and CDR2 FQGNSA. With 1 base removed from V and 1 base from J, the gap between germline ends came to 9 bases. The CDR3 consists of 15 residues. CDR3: CASSLGRVGTDTQYF. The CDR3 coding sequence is TGTGCCAGCAGCTTAGGGAGGGTAGGCACAGATACGCAGTATTTT.

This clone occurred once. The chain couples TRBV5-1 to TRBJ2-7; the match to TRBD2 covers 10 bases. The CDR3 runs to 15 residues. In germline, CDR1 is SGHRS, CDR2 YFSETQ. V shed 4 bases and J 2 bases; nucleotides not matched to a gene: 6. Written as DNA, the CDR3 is TGCGCCAGCAGCATCTGGACTAGCGGACCCTACGAGCAGTACTTC. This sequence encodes CASSIWTSGPYEQYF.

This chain's CDR3 is CSASRLAEQFF. The DNA for the CDR3 is TGCAGTGCTTCGCGACTAGCCGAGCAGTTCTTC. V and J are TRBV20-1 and TRBJ2-1, with TRBD2 matching 7 bases. Germline V gene lookup returns CDR1 DFQATT and CDR2 SNEGSKA (reference sequence). The trim removed 5 bases at V and 10 bases at J, leaving 5 bases unmatched. The CDR3 has 11 residues.

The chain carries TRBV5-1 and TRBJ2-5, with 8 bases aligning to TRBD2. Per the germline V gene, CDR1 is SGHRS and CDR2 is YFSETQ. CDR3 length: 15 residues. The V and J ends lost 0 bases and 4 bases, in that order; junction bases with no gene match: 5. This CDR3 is CASSLVAGGRETQYF. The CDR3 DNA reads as TGCGCCAGCAGCTTGGTTGCGGGGGGTCGAGAGACCCAGTACTTC.

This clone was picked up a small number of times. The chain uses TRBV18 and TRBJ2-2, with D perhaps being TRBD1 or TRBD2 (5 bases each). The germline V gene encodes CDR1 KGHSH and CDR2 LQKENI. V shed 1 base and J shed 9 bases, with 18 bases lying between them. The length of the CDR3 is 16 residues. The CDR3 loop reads CASSPLPGDVHRELFF. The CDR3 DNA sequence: TGTGCCAGCTCACCACTCCCCGGGGACGTCCACCGGGAGCTGTTTTTT.

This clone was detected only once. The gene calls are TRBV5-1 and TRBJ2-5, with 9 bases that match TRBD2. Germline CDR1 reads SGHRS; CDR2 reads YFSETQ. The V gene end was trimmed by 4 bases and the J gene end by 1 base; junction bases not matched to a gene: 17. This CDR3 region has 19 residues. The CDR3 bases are TGCGCCAGCAGCCCCGGTCTACTAGCGGGCTTAGGGGGCCAAGAGACCCAGTACTTC. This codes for CASSPGLLAGLGGQETQYF.

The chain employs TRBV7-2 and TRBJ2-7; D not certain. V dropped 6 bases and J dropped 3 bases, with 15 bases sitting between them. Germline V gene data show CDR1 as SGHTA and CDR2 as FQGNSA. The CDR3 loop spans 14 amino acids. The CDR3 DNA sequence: TGTGCCAGCAGTCCAAGCTACTCATTCTACGAGCAGTACTTC. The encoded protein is CASSPSYSFYEQYF. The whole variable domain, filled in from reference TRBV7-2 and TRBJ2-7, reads GAGVSQSPSNKVTEKGKDVELRCDPISGHTALYWYRQSLGQGLEFLIYFQGNSAPDKSGLPSDRFSAERTGGSVSTLTIQRTQQEDSAVYLCASSPSYSFYEQYFGPGTRLTVT.

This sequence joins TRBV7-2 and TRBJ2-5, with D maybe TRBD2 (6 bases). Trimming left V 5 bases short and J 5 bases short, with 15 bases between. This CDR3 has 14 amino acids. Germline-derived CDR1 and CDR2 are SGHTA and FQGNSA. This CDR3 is CASSTRPGGETQYF. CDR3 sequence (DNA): TGTGCCAGCAGCACTAGACCCGGAGGGGAGACCCAGTACTTC.

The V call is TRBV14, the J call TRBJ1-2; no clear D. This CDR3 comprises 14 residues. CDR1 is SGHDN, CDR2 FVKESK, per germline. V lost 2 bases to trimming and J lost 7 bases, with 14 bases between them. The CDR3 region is CASSQLYGRAGYTF. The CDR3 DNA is TGTGCCAGCAGCCAACTCTATGGAAGGGCTGGCTACACCTTC.

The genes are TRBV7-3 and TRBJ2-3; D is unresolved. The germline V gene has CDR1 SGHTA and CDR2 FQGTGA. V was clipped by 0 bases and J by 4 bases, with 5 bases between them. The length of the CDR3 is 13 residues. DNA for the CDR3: TGTGCCAGCAGCTTAACCCGAGCAGATACGCAGTATTTT. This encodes CASSLTRADTQYF.

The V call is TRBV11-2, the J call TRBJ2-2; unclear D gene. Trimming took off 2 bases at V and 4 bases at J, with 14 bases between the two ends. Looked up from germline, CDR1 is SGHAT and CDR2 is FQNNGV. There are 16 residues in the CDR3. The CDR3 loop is CASSLKAGGVTGELFF. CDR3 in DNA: TGTGCCAGCAGCTTAAAGGCAGGTGGTGTCACCGGGGAGCTGTTTTTT. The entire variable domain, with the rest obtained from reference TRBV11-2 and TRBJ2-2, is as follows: EAGVAQSPRYKIIEKRQSVAFWCNPISGHATLYWYQQILGQGPKLLIQFQNNGVVDDSQLPKDRFSAERLKGVDSTLKIQPAKLEDSAVYLCASSLKAGGVTGELFFGEGSRLTVL.

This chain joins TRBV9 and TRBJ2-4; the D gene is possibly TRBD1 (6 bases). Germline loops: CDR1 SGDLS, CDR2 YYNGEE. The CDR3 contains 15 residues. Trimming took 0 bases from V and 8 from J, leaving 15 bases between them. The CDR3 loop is CASSVESGVRDIQYF. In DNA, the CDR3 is TGTGCCAGCAGCGTAGAATCAGGGGTCAGGGACATTCAGTACTTC.

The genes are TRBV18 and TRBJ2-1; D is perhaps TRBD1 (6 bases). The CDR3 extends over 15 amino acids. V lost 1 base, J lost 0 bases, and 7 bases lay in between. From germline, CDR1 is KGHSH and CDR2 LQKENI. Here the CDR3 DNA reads TGTGCCAGCTCACCACTGGACAGCTCCTACAATGAGCAGTTCTTC. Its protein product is CASSPLDSSYNEQFF.

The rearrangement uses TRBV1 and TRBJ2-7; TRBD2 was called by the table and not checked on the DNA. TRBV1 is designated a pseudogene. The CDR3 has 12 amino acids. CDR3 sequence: CTTGTNYYEQYF. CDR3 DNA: TGCACCACCGGGACTAACTATTACGAGCAGTACTTC.

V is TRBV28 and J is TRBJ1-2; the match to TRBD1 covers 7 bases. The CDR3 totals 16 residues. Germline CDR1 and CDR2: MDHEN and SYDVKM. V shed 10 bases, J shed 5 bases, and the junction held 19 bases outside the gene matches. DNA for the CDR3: TGTGCCATCCTTGGGGCCCATCAGGGGGGCCTATATGGCTACACCTTC. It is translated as CAILGAHQGGLYGYTF.